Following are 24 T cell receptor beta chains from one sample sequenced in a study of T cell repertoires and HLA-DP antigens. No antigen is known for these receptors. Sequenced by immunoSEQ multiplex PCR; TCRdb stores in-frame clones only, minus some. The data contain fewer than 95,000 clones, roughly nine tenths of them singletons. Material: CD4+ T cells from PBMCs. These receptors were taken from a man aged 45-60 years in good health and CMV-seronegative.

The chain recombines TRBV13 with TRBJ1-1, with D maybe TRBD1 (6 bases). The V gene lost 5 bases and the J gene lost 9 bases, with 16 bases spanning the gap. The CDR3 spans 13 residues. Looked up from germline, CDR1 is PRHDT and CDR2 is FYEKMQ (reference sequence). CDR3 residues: CASSVTGQRQAFF. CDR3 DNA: TGTGCCAGCAGCGTTACCGGACAGAGACAAGCTTTCTTT.

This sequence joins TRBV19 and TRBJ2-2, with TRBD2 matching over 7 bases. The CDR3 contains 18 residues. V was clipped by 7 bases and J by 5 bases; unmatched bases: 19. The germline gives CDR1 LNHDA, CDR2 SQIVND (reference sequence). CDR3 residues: CASTSIETSLLRTGELFF. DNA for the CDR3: TGTGCCAGTACCAGTATAGAGACTAGCCTTCTCCGGACCGGGGAGCTGTTTTTT.

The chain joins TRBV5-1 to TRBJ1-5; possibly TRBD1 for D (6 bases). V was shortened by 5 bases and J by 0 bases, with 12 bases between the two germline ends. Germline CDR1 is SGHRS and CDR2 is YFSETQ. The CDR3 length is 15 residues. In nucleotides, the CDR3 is TGCGCCAGCAGACGGACAGTTGATAGCAATCAGCCCCAGCATTTT. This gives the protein CASRRTVDSNQPQHF.

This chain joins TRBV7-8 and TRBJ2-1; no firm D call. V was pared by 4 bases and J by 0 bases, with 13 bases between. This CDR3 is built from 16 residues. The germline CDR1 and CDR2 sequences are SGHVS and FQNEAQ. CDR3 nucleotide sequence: TGTGCCAGCAGCTCCTCTTCTTCCCCCTCCTACAATGAGCAGTTCTTC. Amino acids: CASSSSSSPSYNEQFF. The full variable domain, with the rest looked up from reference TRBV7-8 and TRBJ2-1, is GAGVSQSPRYKVAKRGQDVALRCDPISGHVSLFWYQQALGQGPEFLTYFQNEAQLDKSGLPSDRFFAERPEGSVSTLKIQRTQQEDSAVYLCASSSSSSPSYNEQFFGPGTRLTVL.

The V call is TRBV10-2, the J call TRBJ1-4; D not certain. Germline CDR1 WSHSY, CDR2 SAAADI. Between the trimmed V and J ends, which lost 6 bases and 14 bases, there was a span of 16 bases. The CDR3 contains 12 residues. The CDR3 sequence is CASRNAERRLFF. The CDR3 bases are TGCGCCAGCAGGAACGCGGAGAGGAGGCTGTTTTTT.

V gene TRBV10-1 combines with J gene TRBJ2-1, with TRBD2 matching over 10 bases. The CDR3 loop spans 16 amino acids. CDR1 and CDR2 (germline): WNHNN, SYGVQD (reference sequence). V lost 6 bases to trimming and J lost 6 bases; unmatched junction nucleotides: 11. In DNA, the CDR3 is TGCGCCAGCAGCGGCTCACTAGCGGGGCGTCGCAATGAGCAGTTCTTC. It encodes CASSGSLAGRRNEQFF.

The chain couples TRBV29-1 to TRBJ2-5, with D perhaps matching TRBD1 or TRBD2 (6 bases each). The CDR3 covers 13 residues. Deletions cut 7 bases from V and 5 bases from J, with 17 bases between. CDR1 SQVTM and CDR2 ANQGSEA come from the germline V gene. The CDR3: CSARGRGLETQYF. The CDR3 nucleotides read TGCAGCGCCCGGGGTCGGGGGCTTGAGACCCAGTACTTC.

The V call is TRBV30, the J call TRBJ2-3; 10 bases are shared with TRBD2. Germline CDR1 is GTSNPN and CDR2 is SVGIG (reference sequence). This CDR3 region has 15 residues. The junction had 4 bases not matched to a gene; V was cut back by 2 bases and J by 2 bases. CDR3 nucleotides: TGTGCCTGGAGTCCGGGACTAGCGAACACAGATACGCAGTATTTT. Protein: CAWSPGLANTDTQYF.

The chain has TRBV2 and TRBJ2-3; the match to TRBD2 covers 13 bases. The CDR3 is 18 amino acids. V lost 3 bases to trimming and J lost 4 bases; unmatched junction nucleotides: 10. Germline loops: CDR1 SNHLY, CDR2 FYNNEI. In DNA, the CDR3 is TGTGCCAGCAGTGACAAAACTAGCGGGAGGGCCATTTCAGATACGCAGTATTTT. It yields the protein CASSDKTSGRAISDTQYF. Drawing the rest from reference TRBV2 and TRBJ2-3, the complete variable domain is EPEVTQTPSHQVTQMGQEVILRCVPISNHLYFYWYRQILGQKVEFLVSFYNNEISEKSEIFDDQFSVERPDGSNFTLKIRSTKLEDSAMYFCASSDKTSGRAISDTQYFGPGTRLTVL.

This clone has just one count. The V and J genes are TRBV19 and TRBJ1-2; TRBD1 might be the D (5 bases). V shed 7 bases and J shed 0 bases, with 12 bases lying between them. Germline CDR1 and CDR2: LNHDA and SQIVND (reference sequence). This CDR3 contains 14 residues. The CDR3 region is CASNVQGTNYGYTF. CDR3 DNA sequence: TGTGCCAGTAATGTTCAGGGCACTAACTATGGCTACACCTTC.

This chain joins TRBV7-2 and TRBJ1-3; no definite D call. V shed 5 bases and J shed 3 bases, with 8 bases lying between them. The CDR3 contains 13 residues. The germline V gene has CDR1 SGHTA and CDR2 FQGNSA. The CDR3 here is CASSPIDGNTIYF. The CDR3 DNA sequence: TGTGCCAGCAGCCCGATAGATGGAAACACCATATATTTT.

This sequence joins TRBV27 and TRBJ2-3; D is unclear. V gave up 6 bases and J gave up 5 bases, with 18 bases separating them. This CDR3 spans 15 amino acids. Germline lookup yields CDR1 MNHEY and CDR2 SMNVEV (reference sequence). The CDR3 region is CASSVMQGLGDTQYF. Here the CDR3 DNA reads TGTGCCAGCAGCGTAATGCAAGGGCTGGGAGATACGCAGTATTTT.

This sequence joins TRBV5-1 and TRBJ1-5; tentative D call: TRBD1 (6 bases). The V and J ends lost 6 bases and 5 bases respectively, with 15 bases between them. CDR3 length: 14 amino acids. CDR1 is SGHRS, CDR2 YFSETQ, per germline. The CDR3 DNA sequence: TGCGCCAGCAAGCCAGGGGTAACTGATCAGCCCCAGCATTTT. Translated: CASKPGVTDQPQHF.

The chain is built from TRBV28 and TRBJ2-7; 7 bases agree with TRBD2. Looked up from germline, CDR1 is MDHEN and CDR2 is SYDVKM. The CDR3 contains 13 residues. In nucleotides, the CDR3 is TGTTTATCAACCGGGACTACCTCCTACGAGCAGTACTTC. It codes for CLSTGTTSYEQYF.

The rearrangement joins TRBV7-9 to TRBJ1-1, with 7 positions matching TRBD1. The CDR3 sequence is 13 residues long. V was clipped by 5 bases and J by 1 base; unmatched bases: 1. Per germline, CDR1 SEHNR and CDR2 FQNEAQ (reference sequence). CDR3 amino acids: CASSRQGNTEAFF. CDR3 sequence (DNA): TGTGCCAGCAGCAGACAGGGGAACACTGAAGCTTTCTTT.

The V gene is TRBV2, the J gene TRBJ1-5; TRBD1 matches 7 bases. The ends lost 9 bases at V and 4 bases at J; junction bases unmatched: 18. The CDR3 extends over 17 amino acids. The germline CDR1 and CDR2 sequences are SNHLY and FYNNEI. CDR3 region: CASRWGQPANSNQPQHF. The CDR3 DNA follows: TGTGCCAGTAGATGGGGACAGCCGGCCAATTCGAATCAGCCCCAGCATTTT. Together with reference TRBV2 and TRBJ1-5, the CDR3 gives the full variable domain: EPEVTQTPSHQVTQMGQEVILRCVPISNHLYFYWYRQILGQKVEFLVSFYNNEISEKSEIFDDQFSVERPDGSNFTLKIRSTKLEDSAMYFCASRWGQPANSNQPQHFGDGTRLSIL.

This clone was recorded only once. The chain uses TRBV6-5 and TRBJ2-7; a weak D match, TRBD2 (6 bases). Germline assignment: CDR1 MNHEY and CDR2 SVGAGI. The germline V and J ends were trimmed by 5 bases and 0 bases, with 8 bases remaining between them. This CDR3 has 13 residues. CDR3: CASSAGGSYEQYF. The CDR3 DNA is TGTGCCAGCAGTGCCGGGGGCTCCTACGAGCAGTACTTC.

CDR3 sequence reads: CASSPGLNQPQHF. As DNA, the CDR3 is TGTGCCAGCAGCCCCGGGCTCAATCAGCCCCAGCATTTT. The chain carries TRBV6-5 and TRBJ1-5; D is uncertain. Trimming cost V 6 bases and J 3 bases, with 9 bases left between them. The CDR3 consists of 13 residues. CDR1 is MNHEY, CDR2 SVGAGI, per germline.

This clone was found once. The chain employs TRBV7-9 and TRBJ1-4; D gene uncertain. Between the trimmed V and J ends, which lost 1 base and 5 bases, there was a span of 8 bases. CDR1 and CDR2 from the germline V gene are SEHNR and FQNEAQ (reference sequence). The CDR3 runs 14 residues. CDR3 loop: CASSLGMANEKLFF. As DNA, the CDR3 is TGTGCCAGCAGCTTAGGAATGGCAAATGAAAAACTGTTTTTT.

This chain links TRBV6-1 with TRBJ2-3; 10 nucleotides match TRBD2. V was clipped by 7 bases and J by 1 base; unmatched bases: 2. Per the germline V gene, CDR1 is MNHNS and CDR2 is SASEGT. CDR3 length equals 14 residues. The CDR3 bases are TGTGCCAGCATCAGCGGGGGGGGCACAGATACGCAGTATTTT. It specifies CASISGGGTDTQYF.

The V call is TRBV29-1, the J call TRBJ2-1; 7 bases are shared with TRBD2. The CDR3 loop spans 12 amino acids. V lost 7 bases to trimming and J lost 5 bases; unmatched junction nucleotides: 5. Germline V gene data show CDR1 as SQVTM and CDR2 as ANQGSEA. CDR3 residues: CSAGLTDNEQFF. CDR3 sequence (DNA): TGCAGCGCGGGACTAACTGACAATGAGCAGTTCTTC.

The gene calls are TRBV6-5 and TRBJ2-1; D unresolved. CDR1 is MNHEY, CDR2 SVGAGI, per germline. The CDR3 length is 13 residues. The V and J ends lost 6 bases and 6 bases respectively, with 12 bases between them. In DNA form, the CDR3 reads TGTGCCAGCAGCCTCGCCGGCGGCAATGAGCAGTTCTTC. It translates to CASSLAGGNEQFF.

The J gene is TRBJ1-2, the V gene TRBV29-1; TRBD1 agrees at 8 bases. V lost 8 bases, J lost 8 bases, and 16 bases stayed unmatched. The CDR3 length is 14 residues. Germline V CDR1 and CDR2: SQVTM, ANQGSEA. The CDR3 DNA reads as TGCAGCTTCCTACCGGGACAGGAGATCGGAGGCTACACCTTC. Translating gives CSFLPGQEIGGYTF.

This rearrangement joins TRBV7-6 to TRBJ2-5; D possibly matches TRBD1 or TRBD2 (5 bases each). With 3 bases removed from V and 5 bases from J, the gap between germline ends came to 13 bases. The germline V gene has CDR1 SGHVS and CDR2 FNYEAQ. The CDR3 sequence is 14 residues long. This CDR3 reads CASSLPAWGETQYF. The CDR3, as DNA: TGTGCCAGCAGCTTGCCCGCGTGGGGGGAGACCCAGTACTTC.